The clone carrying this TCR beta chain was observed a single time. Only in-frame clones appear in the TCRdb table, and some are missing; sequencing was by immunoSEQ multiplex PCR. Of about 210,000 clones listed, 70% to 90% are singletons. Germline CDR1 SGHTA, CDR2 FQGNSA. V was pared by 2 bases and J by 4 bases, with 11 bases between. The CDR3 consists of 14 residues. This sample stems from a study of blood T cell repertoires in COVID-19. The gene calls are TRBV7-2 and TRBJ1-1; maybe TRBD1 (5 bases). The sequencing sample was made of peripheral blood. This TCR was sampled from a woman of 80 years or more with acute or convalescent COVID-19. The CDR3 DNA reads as TGTGCCAGCAGCTTACTGGGGGGGAGCACTGAAGCTTTCTTT. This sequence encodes CASSLLGGSTEAFF.